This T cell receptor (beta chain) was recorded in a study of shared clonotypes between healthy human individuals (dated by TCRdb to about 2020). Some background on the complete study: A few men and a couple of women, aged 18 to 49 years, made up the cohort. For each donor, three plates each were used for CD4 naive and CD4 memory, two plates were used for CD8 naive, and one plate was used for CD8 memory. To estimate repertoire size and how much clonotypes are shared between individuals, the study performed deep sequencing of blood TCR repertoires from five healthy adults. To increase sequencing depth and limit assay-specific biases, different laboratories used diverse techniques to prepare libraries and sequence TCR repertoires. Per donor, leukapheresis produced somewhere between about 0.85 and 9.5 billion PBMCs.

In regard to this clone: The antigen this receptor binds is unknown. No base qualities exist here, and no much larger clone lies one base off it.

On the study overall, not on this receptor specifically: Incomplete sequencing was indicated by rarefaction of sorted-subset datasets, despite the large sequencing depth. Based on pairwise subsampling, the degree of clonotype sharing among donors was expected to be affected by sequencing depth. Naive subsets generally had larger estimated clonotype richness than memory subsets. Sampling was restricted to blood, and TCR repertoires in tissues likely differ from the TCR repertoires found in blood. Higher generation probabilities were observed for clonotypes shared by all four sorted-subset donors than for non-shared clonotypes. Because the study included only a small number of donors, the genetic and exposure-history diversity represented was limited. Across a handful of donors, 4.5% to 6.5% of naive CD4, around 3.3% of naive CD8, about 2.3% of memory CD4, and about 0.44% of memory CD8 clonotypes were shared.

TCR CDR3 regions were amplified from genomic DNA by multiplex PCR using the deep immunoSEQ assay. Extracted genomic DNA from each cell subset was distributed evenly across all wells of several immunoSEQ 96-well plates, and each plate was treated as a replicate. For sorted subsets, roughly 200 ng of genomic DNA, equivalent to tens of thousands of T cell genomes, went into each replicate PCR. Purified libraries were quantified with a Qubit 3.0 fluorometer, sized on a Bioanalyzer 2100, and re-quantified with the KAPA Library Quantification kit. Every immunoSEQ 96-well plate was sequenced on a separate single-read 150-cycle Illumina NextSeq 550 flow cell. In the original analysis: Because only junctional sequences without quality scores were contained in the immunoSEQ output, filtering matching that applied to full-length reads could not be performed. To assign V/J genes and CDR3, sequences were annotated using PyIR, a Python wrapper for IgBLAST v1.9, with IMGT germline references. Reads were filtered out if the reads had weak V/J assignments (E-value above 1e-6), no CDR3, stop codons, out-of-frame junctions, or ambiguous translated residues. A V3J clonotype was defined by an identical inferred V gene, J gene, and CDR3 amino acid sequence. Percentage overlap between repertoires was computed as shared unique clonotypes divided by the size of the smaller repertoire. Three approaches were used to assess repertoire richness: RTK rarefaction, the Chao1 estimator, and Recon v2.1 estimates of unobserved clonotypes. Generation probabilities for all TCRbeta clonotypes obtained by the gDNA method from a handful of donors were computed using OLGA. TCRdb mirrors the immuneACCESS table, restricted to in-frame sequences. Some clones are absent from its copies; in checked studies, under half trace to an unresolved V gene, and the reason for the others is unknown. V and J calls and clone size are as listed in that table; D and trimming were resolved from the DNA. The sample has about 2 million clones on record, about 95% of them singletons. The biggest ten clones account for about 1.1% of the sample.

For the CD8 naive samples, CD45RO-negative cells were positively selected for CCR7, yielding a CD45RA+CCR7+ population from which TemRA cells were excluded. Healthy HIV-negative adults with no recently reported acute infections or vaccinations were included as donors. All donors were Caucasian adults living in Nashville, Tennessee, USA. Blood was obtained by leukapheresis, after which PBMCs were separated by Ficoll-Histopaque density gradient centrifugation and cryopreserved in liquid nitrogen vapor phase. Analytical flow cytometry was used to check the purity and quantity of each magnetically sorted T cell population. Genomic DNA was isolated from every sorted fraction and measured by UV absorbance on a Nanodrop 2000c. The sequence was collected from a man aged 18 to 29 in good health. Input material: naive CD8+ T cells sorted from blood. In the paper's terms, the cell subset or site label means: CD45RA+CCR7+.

This receptor has the CDR3 CASSGDRGAHEQYF. The nucleotide sequence is TGTGCCAGCAGTGGGGACAGGGGTGCCCACGAGCAGTACTTC. This chain joins TRBV2 to TRBJ2-7, and TRBD1 matches 10 of the central bases. CDR1 and CDR2 are read off the germline V gene as SNHLY and FYNNEI. The junction shows trimming of 4 bases on V and 5 bases on J, and the gene matches do not reach 5 bases of it. The CDR3 spans 14 residues, from the cysteine through the phenylalanine. The sequence is cut down to CDR3 DNA, 42 bases in frame from base 1.